These 27 T cell receptor beta chains share one sample of origin, sequenced in a study of cytomegalovirus exposure and HLA in healthy donors. The PCR used 60 Vbeta and 13 Jbeta primers. Generated by immunoSEQ multiplex PCR, the TCRdb table keeps only in-frame clones and is missing some. The repertoire consists of over 95,000 clones, with roughly three quarters occurring once and the leading ten covering roughly 7.7%. The sample was PBMCs. The origin of the receptors is a female donor in good health and CMV-seronegative.

The chain has TRBV10-3 and TRBJ2-7, with 8 nucleotides matching TRBD2. The CDR3 is made up of 15 amino acids. CDR1 and CDR2 (germline): ENHRY, SYGVKD. V gave up 8 bases and J gave up 5 bases; unmatched junction bases: 14. The CDR3: CAIAVASGGSDEQYF. CDR3 sequence (DNA): TGTGCCATCGCCGTGGCCAGCGGGGGAAGTGACGAGCAGTACTTC.

The chain couples TRBV11-1 to TRBJ2-1; 11 positions agree with TRBD2. V was pared by 1 base and J by 10 bases, with 12 bases of the junction left unmatched. The CDR3 spans 17 residues. Germline values: CDR1 SGHAT, CDR2 FQDESV (reference sequence). The CDR3 DNA reads as TGTGCCAGCAGCTTAGGTAGGGGGACTAGCGGCCGAGTCGAGCAGTTCTTC. Its protein is CASSLGRGTSGRVEQFF.

The rearrangement uses TRBV5-1 and TRBJ2-1; D possibly corresponds to TRBD1 (6 bases). With 4 bases removed from V and 5 bases from J, the gap between germline ends came to 16 bases. This CDR3 region has 15 residues. CDR1 and CDR2 from the germline V gene are SGHRS and YFSETQ. CDR3 DNA: TGCGCCAGCAGCACAAGACAGGTTAAGAACAATGAGCAGTTCTTC. It is translated as CASSTRQVKNNEQFF. The variable domain in full, completed from reference TRBV5-1 and TRBJ2-1, reads KAGVTQTPRYLIKTRGQQVTLSCSPISGHRSVSWYQQTPGQGLQFLFEYFSETQRNKGNFPGRFSGRQFSNSRSEMNVSTLELGDSALYLCASSTRQVKNNEQFFGPGTRLTVL.

This clone was recorded a few times. V is TRBV5-1 and J is TRBJ1-2; D is possibly TRBD1 (5 bases). This CDR3 is built from 12 residues. Germline V CDR1 and CDR2: SGHRS, YFSETQ. The V end was cut by 0 bases, the J end by 6 bases, with 6 bases between. CDR3 sequence reads: CASSLEGDGYTF. In DNA, the CDR3 is TGCGCCAGCAGCTTGGAAGGGGATGGCTACACCTTC.

The V and J genes are TRBV6-5 and TRBJ1-2; the D gene is possibly TRBD1 (5 bases). Per germline, CDR1 MNHEY and CDR2 SVGAGI. This CDR3 spans 13 amino acids. V lost 5 bases and J 8 bases, leaving 15 bases between the germline ends. The DNA for the CDR3 is TGTGCCAGCAGTCCGACAGCCCTAAGAGGCTACACCTTC. Translated, it gives CASSPTALRGYTF.

This clone was seen more than once but under ten times. V is TRBV19 and J is TRBJ2-7, with 8 bases identical to TRBD1. The CDR3 has 15 amino acids. J was trimmed by 6 bases and V by 7 bases; bases with no gene match: 14. CDR1 LNHDA and CDR2 SQIVND come from the germline V gene (reference sequence). The CDR3 sequence: CASISLRDRRCEQYF. As DNA, the CDR3 is TGTGCCAGTATTTCCCTCCGGGACAGGAGGTGCGAGCAGTACTTC.

The rearrangement uses TRBV11-3 and TRBJ2-2; D might be TRBD2 (5 bases). CDR3 length: 13 residues. V gave up 3 bases and J gave up 6 bases, with 8 bases separating them. Germline CDR1 is SGHNT and CDR2 is YENEEA. CDR3 sequence (DNA): TGTGCCAGCAGCTTTCAACTAGCCGGGGAGCTGTTTTTT. Translated, it gives CASSFQLAGELFF.

The genes are TRBV18 and TRBJ1-5; 8 positions match TRBD1. V lost 4 bases to trimming and J lost 7 bases; unmatched junction nucleotides: 6. Germline V gene data show CDR1 as KGHSH and CDR2 as LQKENI. The CDR3 runs to 14 residues. CDR3 sequence: CASSQAAGGQPQHF. The CDR3 DNA sequence: TGTGCCAGCTCACAGGCGGCAGGGGGCCAGCCCCAGCATTTT.

J is TRBJ1-4 and V is TRBV7-9, with 7 bases aligning to TRBD1. Germline-derived CDR1 and CDR2 are SEHNR and FQNEAQ (reference sequence). V shed 0 bases and J 8 bases; nucleotides not matched to a gene: 6. This CDR3 has 15 residues. The CDR3 region is CASSLATGVGEKLFF. CDR3 DNA: TGTGCCAGCAGCTTAGCCACAGGGGTCGGGGAAAAACTGTTTTTT.

The gene calls are TRBV29-1 and TRBJ1-1, with D possibly TRBD1 on 5 matching bases. The CDR3 is made up of 11 amino acids. Germline CDR1 is SQVTM and CDR2 is ANQGSEA. This CDR3 is CGTHGNTEAFF. In DNA form, the CDR3 reads TGCGGGACTCACGGGAACACTGAAGCTTTCTTT.

This sequence joins TRBV7-2 and TRBJ2-7, with 7 positions matching TRBD1. There are 19 residues in the CDR3. With 5 bases clipped from V and 0 bases from J, the junction kept 19 bases outside the gene matches. Germline V gene lookup returns CDR1 SGHTA and CDR2 FQGNSA. This CDR3 reads CASSPPDAARGQSSYEQYF. The CDR3 DNA sequence: TGTGCCAGCAGCCCCCCAGACGCCGCCAGGGGACAGAGCTCCTACGAGCAGTACTTC.

This clone was observed a single time. The chain joins TRBV6-1 to TRBJ2-2; weak D call: TRBD2 (5 bases). Germline loops: CDR1 MNHNS, CDR2 SASEGT. CDR3 length equals 14 residues. Trimming cost V 6 bases and J 5 bases, with 13 bases left between them. In DNA form, the CDR3 reads TGTGCCAGCAGGCGGACCCCGGGGACCGGGGAGCTGTTTTTT. Amino acids: CASRRTPGTGELFF.

This clone was seen just once. V usage is TRBV11-2 and J usage is TRBJ1-1; 7 positions match TRBD1. Germline assignment: CDR1 SGHAT and CDR2 FQNNGV. Losses at the gene ends were 4 bases for V and 1 base for J; bases not matched to a gene: 9. The CDR3 is 16 amino acids. CDR3 region: CASSYAQGVGNTEAFF. The CDR3, as DNA: TGTGCCAGCAGCTATGCCCAGGGGGTGGGGAACACTGAAGCTTTCTTT.

V gene TRBV13 combines with J gene TRBJ1-2, with D possibly being TRBD1 (5 bases). Germline-derived CDR1 and CDR2 are PRHDT and FYEKMQ (reference sequence). Trimming took 5 bases from V and 3 from J, leaving 10 bases between them. The CDR3 is 13 residues long. The CDR3 sequence is CASSRRGDYGYTF. CDR3 nucleotide sequence: TGTGCCAGCAGCCGGCGGGGGGACTATGGCTACACCTTC.

The sample holds a few counts of this clone. This sequence joins TRBV28 and TRBJ1-2, with 10 bases lining up with TRBD1. This CDR3 region has 15 residues. Germline assignment: CDR1 MDHEN and CDR2 SYDVKM. Germline trimming cut 6 bases from V and 4 bases from J; bases unmatched to any gene: 8. CDR3 bases: TGTGCCAGCAGGGGGACAGGGGCTCTTGGCTATGGCTACACCTTC. Translated: CASRGTGALGYGYTF.

The V call is TRBV6-1, the J call TRBJ2-7, with 9 bases matching TRBD1. CDR1 and CDR2 (germline): MNHNS, SASEGT. CDR3 length: 14 amino acids. Germline trimming cut 7 bases from V and 3 bases from J; bases unmatched to any gene: 7. Here the CDR3 DNA reads TGTGCCAGCAACTCTTGGGACAGGGACTACGAGCAGTACTTC. It codes for CASNSWDRDYEQYF.

The J gene is TRBJ1-2, the V gene TRBV7-9, with TRBD1 identical over 8 bases. Germline CDR1 SEHNR, CDR2 FQNEAQ (reference sequence). This CDR3 has 14 residues. V shed 2 bases, J shed 4 bases, and the junction held 3 bases outside the gene matches. The CDR3 DNA follows: TGTGCCAGCAGCTTACCAGGGGGCAGCTATGGCTACACCTTC. Its translation: CASSLPGGSYGYTF.

A few counts support this clone. The chain couples TRBV7-6 to TRBJ2-7; D gene uncertain. The CDR3 is 13 amino acids. V lost 0 bases, J lost 5 bases, and 8 bases lay in between. Per the germline V gene, CDR1 is SGHVS and CDR2 is FNYEAQ. CDR3 in DNA: TGTGCCAGCAGCTTAGCAGACACCAACGAGCAGTACTTC. It codes for CASSLADTNEQYF.

The rearrangement joins TRBV7-2 to TRBJ2-1, with 8 nucleotides matching TRBD2. CDR1 and CDR2 from the germline V gene are SGHTA and FQGNSA. The length of the CDR3 is 16 residues. Trimming took 6 bases from V and 4 from J; bases not matched to a gene: 11. The CDR3 protein is CASSPMSGRSYNEQFF. CDR3 sequence (DNA): TGTGCCAGCAGTCCCATGAGCGGGAGATCTTACAATGAGCAGTTCTTC.

V usage is TRBV5-6 and J usage is TRBJ1-4; a possible D gene is TRBD1 (5 bases). Trimming stripped 3 bases from V and 0 bases from J, with 12 bases between. Germline values: CDR1 SGHDT, CDR2 YYEEEE. This CDR3 comprises 16 residues. CDR3 DNA: TGTGCCAGCAGCTGGGGCGGGATAGCAACTAATGAAAAACTGTTTTTT. Protein product: CASSWGGIATNEKLFF.

V is TRBV6-1 and J is TRBJ1-2; D gene uncertain. The length of the CDR3 is 14 residues. In germline, CDR1 is MNHNS, CDR2 SASEGT. Trimming pared 5 bases from V and 1 base from J, leaving 11 bases between. CDR3 bases: TGTGCCAGCAGTTATCGGAGGAATAACTATGGCTACACCTTC. It translates to CASSYRRNNYGYTF.

This chain connects TRBV5-1 to TRBJ1-1; D unresolved. There are 14 residues in the CDR3. Germline V gene lookup returns CDR1 SGHRS and CDR2 YFSETQ. V was pared by 0 bases and J by 1 base, with 7 bases between. CDR3 sequence: CASSLGGRNTEAFF. The CDR3 nucleotides read TGCGCCAGCAGCTTGGGAGGTAGGAACACTGAAGCTTTCTTT. Drawing the rest from reference TRBV5-1 and TRBJ1-1, the complete variable domain is KAGVTQTPRYLIKTRGQQVTLSCSPISGHRSVSWYQQTPGQGLQFLFEYFSETQRNKGNFPGRFSGRQFSNSRSEMNVSTLELGDSALYLCASSLGGRNTEAFFGQGTRLTVV.

V gene TRBV6-5 combines with J gene TRBJ1-6; D call uncertain. Germline lookup yields CDR1 MNHEY and CDR2 SVGAGI. V shed 6 bases and J shed 5 bases, with 11 bases lying between them. The CDR3 has 14 amino acids. The CDR3 protein is CASRPGIDNSPLHF. CDR3 nucleotide sequence: TGTGCCAGCAGACCCGGGATCGATAATTCACCCCTCCACTTT.

The rearrangement uses TRBV7-9 and TRBJ2-1; weak D call: TRBD1 (6 bases). The CDR3 sequence is 16 residues long. Germline V lookup: CDR1 SEHNR, CDR2 FQNEAQ (reference sequence). V lost 3 bases and J lost 8, with 20 bases in between. CDR3 loop: CASSLGTGSADHEQFF. The CDR3 nucleotides are TGTGCCAGCAGCTTGGGAACAGGGTCGGCGGACCATGAGCAGTTCTTC.

This clone came up a few times. The J gene is TRBJ2-3, the V gene TRBV29-1; tentative D call: TRBD1 (6 bases). The V and J ends lost 4 bases and 2 bases respectively, with 13 bases between them. Germline V CDR1 and CDR2: SQVTM, ANQGSEA. The CDR3 is 14 amino acids. The CDR3 loop is CSVARDTSTDTQYF. The CDR3 DNA reads as TGCAGCGTTGCTCGGGACACTTCCACAGATACGCAGTATTTT.

The chain links TRBV6-4 to TRBJ1-2; the match to TRBD1 covers 8 bases. Germline V CDR1 and CDR2: MRHNA, SNTAGT. V lost 4 bases and J lost 0; bases outside the gene matches: 13. The CDR3 is 18 amino acids. Here the CDR3 DNA reads TGTGCCAGCAGTGCCCACGGACAGGGCGGCAGGGCTAACTATGGCTACACCTTC. Translation: CASSAHGQGGRANYGYTF.

This rearrangement joins TRBV19 to TRBJ1-6, with TRBD1 matching over 7 bases. Per germline, CDR1 LNHDA and CDR2 SQIVND (reference sequence). CDR3 length: 18 residues. Trimming at V came to 5 bases and at J to 7 bases, leaving 17 bases not matched to a gene. CDR3 residues: CASSPPGIQTGLNSPLHF. The CDR3, as DNA: TGTGCCAGTAGTCCCCCTGGGATCCAGACAGGGTTAAATTCACCCCTCCACTTT.